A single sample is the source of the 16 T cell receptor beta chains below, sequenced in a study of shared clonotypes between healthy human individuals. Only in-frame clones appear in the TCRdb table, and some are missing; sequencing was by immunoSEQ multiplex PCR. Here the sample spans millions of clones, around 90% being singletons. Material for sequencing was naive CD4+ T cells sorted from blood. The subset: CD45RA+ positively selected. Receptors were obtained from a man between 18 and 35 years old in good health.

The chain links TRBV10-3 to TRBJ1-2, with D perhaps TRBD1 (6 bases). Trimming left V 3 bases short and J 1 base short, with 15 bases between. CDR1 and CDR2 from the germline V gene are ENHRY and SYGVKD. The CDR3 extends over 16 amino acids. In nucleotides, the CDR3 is TGTGCCATCAGTGACTGGGACAAGGACCTTAACTATGGCTACACCTTC. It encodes CAISDWDKDLNYGYTF.

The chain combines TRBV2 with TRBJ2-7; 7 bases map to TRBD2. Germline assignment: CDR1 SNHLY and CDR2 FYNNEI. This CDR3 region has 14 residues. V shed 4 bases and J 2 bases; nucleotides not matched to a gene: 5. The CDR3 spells CASSVLAGPYEQYF. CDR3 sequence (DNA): TGTGCCAGCAGTGTATTAGCGGGCCCCTACGAGCAGTACTTC.

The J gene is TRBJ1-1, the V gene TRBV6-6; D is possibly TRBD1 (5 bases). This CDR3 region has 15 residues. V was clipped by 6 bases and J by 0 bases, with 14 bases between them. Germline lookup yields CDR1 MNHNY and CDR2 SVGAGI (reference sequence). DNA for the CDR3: TGTGCCAGCAGGGGCCCGGGACGGGTGAACACTGAAGCTTTCTTT. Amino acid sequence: CASRGPGRVNTEAFF.

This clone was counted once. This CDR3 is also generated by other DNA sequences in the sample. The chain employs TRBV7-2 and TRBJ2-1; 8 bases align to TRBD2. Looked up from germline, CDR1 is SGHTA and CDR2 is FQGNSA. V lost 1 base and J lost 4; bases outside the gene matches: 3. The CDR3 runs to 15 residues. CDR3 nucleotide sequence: TGTGCCAGCAGCTTAGGTTTAGCGGGGTACAATGAGCAGTTCTTC. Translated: CASSLGLAGYNEQFF. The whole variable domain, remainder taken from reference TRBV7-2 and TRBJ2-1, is GAGVSQSPSNKVTEKGKDVELRCDPISGHTALYWYRQSLGQGLEFLIYFQGNSAPDKSGLPSDRFSAERTGGSVSTLTIQRTQQEDSAVYLCASSLGLAGYNEQFFGPGTRLTVL.

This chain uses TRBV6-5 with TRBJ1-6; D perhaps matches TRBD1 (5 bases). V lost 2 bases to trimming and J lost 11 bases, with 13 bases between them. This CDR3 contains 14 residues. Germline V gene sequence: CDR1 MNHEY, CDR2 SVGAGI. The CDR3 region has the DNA TGTGCCAGCAGTTACGGGGCGGGAGGGACACCCCTCCACTTT. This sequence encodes CASSYGAGGTPLHF.

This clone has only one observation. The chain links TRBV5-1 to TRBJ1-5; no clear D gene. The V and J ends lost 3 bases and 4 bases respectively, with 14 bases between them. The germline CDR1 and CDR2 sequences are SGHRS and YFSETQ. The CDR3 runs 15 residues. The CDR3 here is CASSSTGNPNQPQHF. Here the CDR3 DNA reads TGCGCCAGCAGCTCGACCGGGAACCCAAATCAGCCCCAGCATTTT.

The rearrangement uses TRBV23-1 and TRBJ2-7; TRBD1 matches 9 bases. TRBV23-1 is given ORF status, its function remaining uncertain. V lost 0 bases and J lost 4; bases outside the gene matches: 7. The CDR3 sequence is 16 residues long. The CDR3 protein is CASSQSKTGGGYEQYF. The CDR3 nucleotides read TGCGCCAGCAGTCAATCGAAGACAGGGGGTGGATACGAGCAGTACTTC.

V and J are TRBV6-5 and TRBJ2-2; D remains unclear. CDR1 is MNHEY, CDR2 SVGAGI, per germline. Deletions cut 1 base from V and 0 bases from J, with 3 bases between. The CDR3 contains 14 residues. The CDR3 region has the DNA TGTGCCAGCAGTTACTGGCCGAACACCGGGGAGCTGTTTTTT. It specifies CASSYWPNTGELFF.

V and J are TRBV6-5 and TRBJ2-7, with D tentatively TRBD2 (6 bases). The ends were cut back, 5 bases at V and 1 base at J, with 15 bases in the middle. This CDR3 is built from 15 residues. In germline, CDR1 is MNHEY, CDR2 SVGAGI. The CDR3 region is CASSNRDLTSYEQYF. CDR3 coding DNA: TGTGCCAGCAGTAACCGGGACTTAACGTCCTACGAGCAGTACTTC.

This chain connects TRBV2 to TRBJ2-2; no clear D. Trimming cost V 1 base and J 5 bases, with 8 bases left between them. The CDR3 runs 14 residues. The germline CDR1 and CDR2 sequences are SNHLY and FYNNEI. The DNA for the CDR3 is TGTGCCAGCAGTGAAGAGAGTTCAACCGGGGAGCTGTTTTTT. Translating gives CASSEESSTGELFF.

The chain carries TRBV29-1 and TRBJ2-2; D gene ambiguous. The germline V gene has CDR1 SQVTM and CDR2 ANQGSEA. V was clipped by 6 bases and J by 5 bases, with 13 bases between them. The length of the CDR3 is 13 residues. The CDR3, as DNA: TGCAGCGTGAAACGGTCAGGAACCGGGGAGCTGTTTTTT. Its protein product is CSVKRSGTGELFF.

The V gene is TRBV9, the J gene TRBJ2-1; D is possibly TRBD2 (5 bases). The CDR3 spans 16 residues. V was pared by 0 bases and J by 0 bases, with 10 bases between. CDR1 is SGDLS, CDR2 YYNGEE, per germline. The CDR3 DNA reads TGTGCCAGCAGCGTAGAGGGAGAGAGCTCCTACAATGAGCAGTTCTTC. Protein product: CASSVEGESSYNEQFF.

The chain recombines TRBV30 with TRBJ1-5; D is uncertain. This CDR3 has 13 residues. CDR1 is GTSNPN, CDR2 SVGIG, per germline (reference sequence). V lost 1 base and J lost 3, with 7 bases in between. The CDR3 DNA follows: TGTGCCTGGAGTGAAAGGAACAATCAGCCCCAGCATTTT. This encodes CAWSERNNQPQHF.

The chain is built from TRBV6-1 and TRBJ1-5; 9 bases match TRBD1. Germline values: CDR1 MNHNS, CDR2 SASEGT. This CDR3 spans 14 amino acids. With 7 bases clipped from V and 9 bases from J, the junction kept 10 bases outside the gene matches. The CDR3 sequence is CASISGQGIWPQHF. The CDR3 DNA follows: TGTGCCAGCATTTCCGGACAGGGGATTTGGCCCCAGCATTTT.

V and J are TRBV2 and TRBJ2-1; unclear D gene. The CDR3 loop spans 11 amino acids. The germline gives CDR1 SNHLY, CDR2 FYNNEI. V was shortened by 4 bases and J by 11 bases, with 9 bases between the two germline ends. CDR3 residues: CASSADTQQFF. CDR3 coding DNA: TGTGCCAGCAGTGCCGACACCCAGCAGTTCTTC.

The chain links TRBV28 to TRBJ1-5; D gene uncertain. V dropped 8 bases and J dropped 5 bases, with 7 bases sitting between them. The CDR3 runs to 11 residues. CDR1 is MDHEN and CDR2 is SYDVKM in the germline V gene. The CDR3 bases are TGTGCCAGCTCGGTGGATCAGCCCCAGCATTTT. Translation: CASSVDQPQHF.